This T cell receptor beta chain is drawn from a study of vaccination and CD4 T cells after COVID-19. Across the whole study: The convalescents, six males and four females, included two who were Hispanic.

Trimming removed 1 base at V and 4 bases at J, with 13 bases between. Per germline, CDR1 DFQATT and CDR2 SNEGSKA (reference sequence). The CDR3 spans 14 residues. Study-wide findings and caveats: Vaccine-specific clones in convalescent patients were spike mono-reactive in 304 of 307 cases.

Cultured CD4+ T-cell DNA underwent Oncomine TCR Beta short-read sequencing. Each CDR3 protein gets one entry after TCRdb re-called the PCR reads with MiXCR. The profile shows about 7,600 distinct CDR3 sequences, about a fifth of them singletons. Many counts were recorded for this clonotype. Its specificity is unknown. As for treatment: roughly 10-day PBMC culture with coronavirus spike peptide pools or control peptides (ViraFEST assay). The sample in question was CD4+ T cells from blood, cultured in vitro, obtained after SARS-CoV-2 vaccination. The TCR sequence derives from a human donor who had recovered from COVID-19. The chain recombines TRBV20-1 with TRBJ1-2; D possibly corresponds to TRBD1 (5 bases). CDR3 sequence reads: CSARAQGVGYGYTF. Written as DNA, the CDR3 is TGCAGTGCTAGAGCTCAGGGTGTGGGCTATGGCTACACCTTC.